This T cell receptor (beta chain) came from a study of blood T cell repertoires in COVID-19. In the original workflow: Estimation of nucleated cell counts relied on the amplification of reference gene primers. Assay: immunoSEQ multiplex PCR; the TCRdb copy retains only in-frame clones and omits some. That table gives V, J and clone size, and the DNA gave D and trimming. The sample has some 73,000 clones, roughly four fifths seen once. The J segment lost 3 bases and the V segment lost 7 bases, leaving 6 bases of the junction unmatched. There are 14 residues in the CDR3. In germline, CDR1 is SGDLS, CDR2 YYNGEE.

Sequencing was done on a sample of peripheral blood. This sequence was found in a man between 65 and 85 years old with COVID-19, enrolled during active disease. The J gene is TRBJ2-2, the V gene TRBV9; 7 nucleotides align to TRBD2. The CDR3 is CASAGDFYTGELFF. In DNA, the CDR3 is TGTGCCAGCGCGGGGGACTTCTACACCGGGGAGCTGTTTTTT.